The TCR beta chain described here comes from a study of early T cells in non-severe SARS-CoV-2 infection. TCRdb passed the 5' RACE reads through MiXCR, listing each CDR3 protein once. The sample has roughly 80,000 distinct CDR3 sequences; around 9.9% are singletons. This clonotype was seen many times. Germline values: CDR1 SGHRS, CDR2 YFSETQ. The CDR3 has 16 residues. Trimming shortened V by 2 bases and J by 1 base, and 15 bases separated the two germline ends. The V and J genes are TRBV5-1 and TRBJ1-1, with TRBD1 as a possible D gene (5 bases). The specimen sequenced was whole blood. The receptor's source is an adult who was a healthcare worker with PCR-confirmed SARS-CoV-2 infection or an uninfected control (not recorded which). The CDR3, as DNA: TGCGCCAGCAGCTTCGGGGCAGTAGGGAAGAACACTGAAGCTTTCTTT. Amino acids: CASSFGAVGKNTEAFF.